What follows are 28 T cell receptor beta chains derived from one specimen sequenced in a study of Ad26.COV2.S vaccination and SARS-CoV-2 variants. Documented treatment: 19 received Ad26.COV2.S at low or high dose, single or two shots; roughly five received placebo; per-sample allocation not given. Sampling took place 63 days after the first vaccine or placebo injection. The table came from immunoSEQ multiplex PCR; TCRdb's copy has only in-frame clones and leaves some out. The table lists approximately 420,000 clones, more than 75% of them singletons, with approximately 4% in the top ten. The sequencing here drew on peripheral blood, taken in a trial of Ad26.COV2.S vaccine versus placebo. The source is a person aged 18-60 years who received the Ad26.COV2.S COVID-19 vaccine or a placebo.

The chain couples TRBV2 to TRBJ1-5; 8 bases are a match to TRBD1. The CDR3 loop spans 17 amino acids. CDR1 is SNHLY, CDR2 FYNNEI, per germline. J was trimmed by 1 base and V by 5 bases; bases with no gene match: 10. CDR3 amino acids: CASSRPQGARSNQPQHF. The CDR3 DNA sequence: TGTGCCAGCAGTAGGCCGCAGGGGGCGAGGAGCAATCAGCCCCAGCATTTT.

The chain combines TRBV7-3 with TRBJ1-5, with D possibly being TRBD1 (5 bases). The CDR3 is 13 amino acids. The V end was cut by 3 bases, the J end by 7 bases, with 10 bases between. Germline CDR1 is SGHTA and CDR2 is FQGTGA. The CDR3 region has the DNA TGTGCCAGCAGCTTGGGGGGGGAACAGCCCCAGCATTTT. Protein product: CASSLGGEQPQHF.

V gene TRBV2 combines with J gene TRBJ1-2, with 11 bases matching TRBD1. Trimming took 1 base from V and 7 from J; bases not matched to a gene: 2. Germline-derived CDR1 and CDR2 are SNHLY and FYNNEI. This CDR3 has 14 residues. CDR3 loop: CASSEVGTGGGYTF. The CDR3 DNA reads TGTGCCAGCAGTGAAGTAGGGACAGGGGGTGGCTACACCTTC.

The chain couples TRBV7-2 to TRBJ1-6; D remains unclear. Trimming stripped 1 base from V and 0 bases from J, with 16 bases between. The CDR3 consists of 19 residues. Germline V gene data show CDR1 as SGHTA and CDR2 as FQGNSA. CDR3 DNA sequence: TGTGCCAGCAGCTTAGATGTATTGCAGCTTAGCTCCTATAATTCACCCCTCCACTTT. It yields the protein CASSLDVLQLSSYNSPLHF.

The rearrangement links TRBV28 to TRBJ2-5; TRBD2 agrees at 7 bases. Germline V CDR1 and CDR2: MDHEN, SYDVKM. The V and J ends lost 5 bases and 5 bases, in that order; junction bases with no gene match: 8. The CDR3 totals 14 residues. CDR3 protein: CASSLGGAGETQYF. The CDR3, as DNA: TGTGCCAGCAGTCTGGGAGGGGCTGGGGAGACCCAGTACTTC.

In its sample, this clone was seen once. The CDR3 DNA sequence: TGTGCCAGCAGTTTTTACTTCAGGGACCCCGATGAGCAGTTCTTC. It specifies CASSFYFRDPDEQFF. V usage is TRBV28 and J usage is TRBJ2-1; D possibly uses TRBD1 or TRBD2 (5 bases each). This CDR3 contains 15 residues. Trimming stripped 3 bases from V and 8 bases from J, with 17 bases between. Germline CDR1 MDHEN, CDR2 SYDVKM.

This clone was seen a few times. The V and J genes are TRBV5-4 and TRBJ2-1; D may be TRBD2 (7 bases). CDR3 length: 16 residues. Germline V gene sequence: CDR1 SGHNT, CDR2 YYREEE (reference sequence). Trimming left V 7 bases short and J 0 bases short, with 17 bases between. CDR3 amino acids: CASGPVRGGSYNEQFF. The DNA for the CDR3 is TGTGCCAGCGGCCCGGTTAGGGGGGGCTCCTACAATGAGCAGTTCTTC.

This clone was seen only once. This chain links TRBV28 with TRBJ1-3; D is uncertain. The germline gives CDR1 MDHEN, CDR2 SYDVKM. The CDR3 totals 13 residues. V was trimmed by 8 bases and J by 5 bases, leaving 13 bases between them. In nucleotides, the CDR3 is TGTGCCAGCCCCGACAAAACCAGAAACACCATATATTTT. It translates to CASPDKTRNTIYF.

The rearrangement links TRBV5-4 to TRBJ2-4, with TRBD2 matching over 13 bases. This CDR3 spans 17 amino acids. Trimming took 5 bases from V and 6 from J; bases not matched to a gene: 11. CDR1 and CDR2 (germline): SGHNT, YYREEE (reference sequence). The CDR3 coding sequence is TGTGCCAGCAGGTCCGGGACTAGCGGGGCCGGGGGAAACATTCAGTACTTC. Residues: CASRSGTSGAGGNIQYF.

J is TRBJ2-7 and V is TRBV7-9, with a tentative D call TRBD1 (6 bases). Trimming removed 4 bases at V and 4 bases at J, with 8 bases between. The CDR3 runs to 12 residues. CDR1 SEHNR and CDR2 FQNEAQ come from the germline V gene (reference sequence). CDR3: CASSYGTYEQYF. CDR3 coding DNA: TGTGCCAGCAGCTACGGGACATACGAGCAGTACTTC.

V gene TRBV7-3 combines with J gene TRBJ2-1, with TRBD2 matching 12 bases. The CDR3 extends over 16 amino acids. CDR1 SGHTA and CDR2 FQGTGA come from the germline V gene. V shed 5 bases and J 1 base; nucleotides not matched to a gene: 3. This CDR3 is CASSMTSGGSYNEQFF. Here the CDR3 DNA reads TGTGCCAGCAGCATGACTAGCGGGGGATCCTACAATGAGCAGTTCTTC.

The V and J genes are TRBV7-8 and TRBJ1-4, with D unresolved. The germline V gene has CDR1 SGHVS and CDR2 FQNEAQ. The CDR3 length is 18 residues. The germline V and J ends were trimmed by 1 base and 0 bases, with 15 bases remaining between them. CDR3 in DNA: TGTGCCAGCAGCTTAGACCGCCTCGGGGTTACAACTAATGAAAAACTGTTTTTT. This gives the protein CASSLDRLGVTTNEKLFF.

About this clone itself: This sequence may be a read error, since a much larger clone differs from it by one base. Other nucleotide sequences in the sample specify the same CDR3. The chain uses TRBV7-3 and TRBJ1-1; D is unclear. Germline CDR1 is SGHTA and CDR2 is FQGTGA. V lost 3 bases and J 0 bases, leaving 5 bases between the germline ends. The CDR3 is 13 residues long. The CDR3 sequence: CASSLGMNTEAFF. The DNA for the CDR3 is TGTGCCAGCAGCTTGGGGATGAACACTGAAGCTTTCTTT.

This clone has only one observation. The CDR3 sequence is CATSDARQGAQGYTF. The CDR3 bases are TGTGCCACCAGTGACGCTAGACAGGGGGCGCAGGGCTACACCTTC. V usage is TRBV24-1 and J usage is TRBJ1-2, with 10 bases identical to TRBD1. J was trimmed by 8 bases and V by 4 bases; bases with no gene match: 9. Germline CDR1 KGHDR, CDR2 SFDVKD. The CDR3 is 15 amino acids.

The chain carries TRBV4-3 and TRBJ1-5; a possible D gene is TRBD1 (6 bases). The CDR3 spans 16 residues. Trimming removed 0 bases at V and 7 bases at J, with 16 bases between. Germline V lookup: CDR1 LGHNA, CDR2 YSLEER. CDR3: CASSQEMVEGTQPQHF. CDR3 nucleotide sequence: TGCGCCAGCAGCCAAGAGATGGTAGAAGGGACACAGCCCCAGCATTTT.

The chain couples TRBV29-1 to TRBJ2-2, with D unclear. The CDR3 length is 14 residues. Germline V gene lookup returns CDR1 SQVTM and CDR2 ANQGSEA. Trimming cost V 7 bases and J 0 bases, with 12 bases left between them. Here the CDR3 reads CSAIGGANTGELFF. In DNA form, the CDR3 reads TGCAGCGCCATCGGCGGAGCGAACACCGGGGAGCTGTTTTTT.

The chain uses TRBV4-1 and TRBJ2-1; 7 nucleotides line up with TRBD2. Losses at the gene ends were 1 base for V and 7 bases for J; bases not matched to a gene: 13. The CDR3 extends over 17 amino acids. Germline CDR1 is MGHRA and CDR2 is YSYEKL. CDR3 nucleotide sequence: TGCGCCAGCAGCCAAGGGCCAGCGGGACCTCTTGGGAATGAGCAGTTCTTC. Its translation is CASSQGPAGPLGNEQFF.

The chain uses TRBV6-2 or TRBV6-3 and TRBJ2-2, with D possibly called TRBD1 or TRBD2 (6 bases each). The CDR3 has 16 residues. Germline V gene sequence: CDR1 MNHEY, CDR2 SVGEGT. V was pared by 2 bases and J by 5 bases, with 15 bases between. In DNA form, the CDR3 reads TGTGCCAGCAGTTACATCCGGGGGCAAAGGACCGGGGAGCTGTTTTTT. Its protein is CASSYIRGQRTGELFF.

The chain employs TRBV14 and TRBJ2-7; D not certain. Germline loops: CDR1 SGHDN, CDR2 FVKESK. V dropped 0 bases and J dropped 3 bases, with 6 bases sitting between them. The CDR3 totals 13 residues. The CDR3 DNA reads as TGTGCCAGCAGCCAAGACGGCTACTACGAGCAGTACTTC. Protein sequence: CASSQDGYYEQYF. Filled out from reference TRBV14 and TRBJ2-7, the complete variable domain reads EAGVTQFPSHSVIEKGQTVTLRCDPISGHDNLYWYRRVMGKEIKFLLHFVKESKQDESGMPNNRFLAERTGGTYSTLKVQPAELEDSGVYFCASSQDGYYEQYFGPGTRLTVT.

In DNA, the CDR3 is TGTGCCAGCACCTTAGCCCCTACCAGGGCGGGAGACTATGGCTACACCTTC. This translates into CASTLAPTRAGDYGYTF. The chain is built from TRBV9 and TRBJ1-2; possibly TRBD1 for D (5 bases). Trimming removed 6 bases from V and 3 bases from J, with 24 bases in between. This CDR3 is built from 17 residues. The germline V gene encodes CDR1 SGDLS and CDR2 YYNGEE.

This chain joins TRBV6-5 and TRBJ2-3; 7 positions agree with TRBD1. The V gene end was trimmed by 7 bases and the J gene end by 4 bases; junction bases not matched to a gene: 5. This CDR3 contains 13 residues. Per the germline V gene, CDR1 is MNHEY and CDR2 is SVGAGI. The CDR3 nucleotides are TGTGCCAGCATTCGAGGGGGCGCAGATACGCAGTATTTT. Amino acids: CASIRGGADTQYF.

CDR3 loop: CASSFGSNTEAFF. CDR3 bases: TGTGCCAGCAGCTTTGGATCGAACACTGAAGCTTTCTTT. The chain recombines TRBV11-2 with TRBJ1-1; D not certain. Trimming pared 3 bases from V and 1 base from J, leaving 6 bases between. The CDR3 is 13 residues long. Germline-derived CDR1 and CDR2 are SGHAT and FQNNGV.

V is TRBV9 and J is TRBJ2-7, with D unclear. V shed 2 bases and J shed 0 bases, with 9 bases lying between them. The CDR3 is made up of 14 amino acids. Germline loops: CDR1 SGDLS, CDR2 YYNGEE. The CDR3 protein is CASSVEGYSYEQYF. In DNA, the CDR3 is TGTGCCAGCAGCGTGGAAGGGTACTCCTACGAGCAGTACTTC.

The genes are TRBV5-1 and TRBJ2-1; possibly TRBD2 for D (6 bases). Germline V gene data show CDR1 as SGHRS and CDR2 as YFSETQ. CDR3 length: 14 amino acids. The ends were cut back, 4 bases at V and 5 bases at J, with 13 bases in the middle. The CDR3 is CASSRGGDHNEQFF. The CDR3 DNA reads TGCGCCAGCAGCCGCGGAGGGGACCACAATGAGCAGTTCTTC.

This clone occurred once. This chain joins TRBV6-2 or TRBV6-3 and TRBJ1-5; 10 bases fit TRBD1. From germline, CDR1 is MNHEY and CDR2 SVGEGT. V lost 6 bases to trimming and J lost 3 bases; unmatched junction nucleotides: 5. The CDR3 length is 15 residues. In nucleotides, the CDR3 is TGTGCCAGCAGCCGGGGACAGGGGATCAATCAGCCCCAGCATTTT. This encodes CASSRGQGINQPQHF.

V gene TRBV30 combines with J gene TRBJ1-6; no firm D call. CDR1 and CDR2 (germline): GTSNPN, SVGIG (reference sequence). V was shortened by 1 base and J by 14 bases, with 9 bases between the two germline ends. The CDR3 has 11 residues. CDR3 coding DNA: TGTGCCTGGAGTGAAAGGGATACCCTCCACTTT. It codes for CAWSERDTLHF.

This chain links TRBV19 with TRBJ1-1; D may be TRBD1 (6 bases). V was clipped by 6 bases and J by 5 bases, with 13 bases between them. CDR1 and CDR2 from the germline V gene are LNHDA and SQIVND (reference sequence). There are 13 residues in the CDR3. The CDR3 sequence: CASSEPQGTEAFF. For the CDR3, the DNA is TGTGCCAGTAGCGAACCACAGGGAACTGAAGCTTTCTTT.

This clone has just a few counts. The chain joins TRBV28 to TRBJ1-2; D gene uncertain. CDR3 length: 14 amino acids. Trimming cost V 5 bases and J 4 bases, with 14 bases left between them. The germline V gene has CDR1 MDHEN and CDR2 SYDVKM. CDR3 sequence (DNA): TGTGCCAGCAGTCCCCCCCGGACCGGCTATGGCTACACCTTC. It translates to CASSPPRTGYGYTF.